The clone carrying this TCR beta chain came up a few times. The CDR3 consists of 13 residues. V lost 10 bases and J lost 0, with 13 bases in between. Germline CDR1 is ENHRY and CDR2 is SYGVKD. This record comes from a study of T-cell reconstitution after alpha-beta-depleted transplantation in children. The library targeted TCRbeta and was prepared with unique molecular identifiers. Each CDR3 protein gets one entry after TCRdb re-called the PCR reads with MiXCR. The sample includes under 750,000 distinct CDR3 sequences, more than 20% seen only once; the top ten take 13% to 15%. The chain is built from TRBV10-3 and TRBJ2-7; no definite D call. The receptor comes from a boy less than two years old who had a stem cell transplant for acute myeloid leukemia, so the T cells may come from the graft donor. The input for sequencing was PBMCs, mostly from graft donor cells, taken 360 days after TCRalphabeta/CD19-depleted stem cell transplant. The CDR3 protein is CATTPGPSYEQYF. CDR3 DNA sequence: TGTGCCACCACCCCAGGACCCTCCTACGAGCAGTACTTC.